Listed here are 17 T cell receptor beta chains from one sample, sequenced in a study of cytomegalovirus exposure and HLA in healthy donors. PCR amplification relied on 60 Vbeta primers (plus 13 Jbeta primers). Sequenced by immunoSEQ multiplex PCR; TCRdb stores in-frame clones only, minus some. Of some 77,000 clones in the sample, about four fifths are singletons; the top ten hold roughly 30%. Sequencing used PBMCs. The receptors stem from a man aged 50 or older in good health and CMV-seropositive.

The chain uses TRBV6-1 and TRBJ2-7; possible D gene TRBD1, 5 bases. The CDR3 sequence is 13 residues long. With 7 bases removed from V and 0 bases from J, the gap between germline ends came to 10 bases. Per germline, CDR1 MNHNS and CDR2 SASEGT. CDR3 sequence (DNA): TGTGCCAGCAATCTCAGGGACTCCTACGAGCAGTACTTC. Its translation: CASNLRDSYEQYF.

The genes are TRBV7-2 and TRBJ1-1; maybe TRBD1 (5 bases). CDR3 length: 14 residues. The germline gives CDR1 SGHTA, CDR2 FQGNSA. V lost 5 bases and J 6 bases, leaving 16 bases between the germline ends. The CDR3 DNA reads as TGTGCCAGCAGCCCGACCCGGAGGGGCCCTGAAGCTTTCTTT. Protein product: CASSPTRRGPEAFF.

The chain links TRBV7-8 to TRBJ2-5, with 13 bases identical to TRBD2. TRBJ2-7 explains the end of the DNA better; the J call may be wrong. CDR3 length equals 14 residues. Germline V gene lookup returns CDR1 SGHVS and CDR2 FQNEAQ. The CDR3 region has the DNA TGTGCCAGCAGCCGGACTAGCGGGAGTTACGAGCAGTACTTC. Its protein product is CASSRTSGSYEQYF.

This chain links TRBV5-1 with TRBJ1-4; D possibly corresponds to TRBD1 (6 bases). Trimming left V 0 bases short and J 7 bases short, with 10 bases between. From germline, CDR1 is SGHRS and CDR2 YFSETQ. The CDR3 totals 14 residues. CDR3 sequence (DNA): TGCGCCAGCAGCTTGGAGGGGGGGGTTGAAAAACTGTTTTTT. Translated: CASSLEGGVEKLFF.

The CDR3: CASSLLGGASNQPQHF. In DNA, the CDR3 is TGTGCCAGCAGCCTCTTGGGGGGGGCGAGCAATCAGCCCCAGCATTTT. This chain joins TRBV5-6 and TRBJ1-5; D is perhaps TRBD1 (6 bases). The CDR3 contains 16 residues. Germline assignment: CDR1 SGHDT and CDR2 YYEEEE. V shed 4 bases and J shed 1 base, with 15 bases lying between them.

This clone has a handful of counts. J is TRBJ1-5 and V is TRBV27, with TRBD1 matching 9 bases. With V trimmed by 4 bases and J by 7 bases, 8 bases remained unmatched. This CDR3 has 15 residues. Looked up from germline, CDR1 is MNHEY and CDR2 is SMNVEV (reference sequence). The CDR3: CASSSGQGVGQPQHF. CDR3 DNA: TGTGCCAGCAGTTCGGGACAGGGAGTAGGACAGCCCCAGCATTTT.

The chain recombines TRBV19 with TRBJ2-1; maybe TRBD2 (5 bases). Germline V gene lookup returns CDR1 LNHDA and CDR2 SQIVND (reference sequence). The CDR3 spans 13 residues. Trimming removed 5 bases at V and 9 bases at J, with 14 bases between. This CDR3 reads CASSSPGLGEQFF. CDR3 nucleotide sequence: TGTGCCAGTAGTTCACCCGGACTTGGTGAGCAGTTCTTC.

CDR3 coding DNA: TGTGCCAGCAGGCCTAGCGGGAGGGTCGTTGAGCAGTTCTTC. It specifies CASRPSGRVVEQFF. This chain joins TRBV7-9 and TRBJ2-1, with TRBD2 matching over 12 bases. The length of the CDR3 is 14 residues. Germline lookup yields CDR1 SEHNR and CDR2 FQNEAQ (reference sequence). J was trimmed by 9 bases and V by 6 bases; bases with no gene match: 6.

The chain carries TRBV4-2 and TRBJ2-3; 7 bases match TRBD2. CDR3 length equals 14 residues. CDR1 is LGHNA, CDR2 YNFKEQ, per germline. V was clipped by 6 bases and J by 5 bases; unmatched bases: 8. The CDR3 DNA reads as TGTGCCAGCAGATCCTCGGGGGGTGTAGATACGCAGTATTTT. As protein: CASRSSGGVDTQYF.

The rearrangement uses TRBV13 and TRBJ1-1; TRBD1 aligns across 7 bases. V dropped 3 bases and J dropped 1; count of bases not matched to a gene: 2. This CDR3 is built from 14 residues. Germline V gives CDR1 PRHDT, CDR2 FYEKMQ (reference sequence). The CDR3 loop reads CASSLRDRNTEAFF. CDR3 DNA sequence: TGTGCCAGCAGCTTGAGGGACAGGAACACTGAAGCTTTCTTT.

The chain employs TRBV12-5 and TRBJ2-2; 8 positions agree with TRBD1. The CDR3 spans 14 residues. From germline, CDR1 is LGHNT and CDR2 FRNRAP. The ends lost 2 bases at V and 10 bases at J; junction bases unmatched: 6. The CDR3 protein is CASGLPGQEEELFF. The DNA for the CDR3 is TGTGCTAGTGGTTTGCCGGGACAGGAGGAGGAGCTGTTTTTT.

The chain is built from TRBV10-3 and TRBJ2-1, with D maybe TRBD2 (5 bases). This CDR3 contains 14 residues. V gave up 2 bases and J gave up 9 bases, with 14 bases separating them. In germline, CDR1 is ENHRY, CDR2 SYGVKD. The CDR3 sequence is CAISEEPGFSEQFF. CDR3 DNA sequence: TGTGCCATCAGTGAGGAACCGGGGTTTAGTGAGCAGTTCTTC.

The chain carries TRBV7-8 and TRBJ1-3; the match to TRBD1 covers 8 bases. The junction had 13 bases not matched to a gene; V was cut back by 4 bases and J by 2 bases. The CDR3 has 18 amino acids. Germline lookup yields CDR1 SGHVS and CDR2 FQNEAQ. The CDR3 region is CASSSTGGPASAGNTIYF. The CDR3 coding sequence is TGTGCCAGCAGCTCAACAGGGGGACCGGCCTCCGCTGGAAACACCATATATTTT.

CDR3 loop: CASSTGGPYNEQFF. The CDR3, as DNA: TGCGCCAGCAGTACGGGAGGACCCTACAATGAGCAGTTCTTC. This sequence joins TRBV5-1 and TRBJ2-1; 7 bases match TRBD2. Germline CDR1 and CDR2: SGHRS and YFSETQ. The CDR3 is made up of 14 amino acids. With V trimmed by 5 bases and J by 2 bases, 4 bases remained unmatched.

This clone has a handful of counts. The chain has TRBV30 and TRBJ2-7; the match to TRBD2 covers 9 bases. CDR3 length: 15 amino acids. Germline CDR1 reads GTSNPN; CDR2 reads SVGIG (reference sequence). The junction had 9 bases not matched to a gene; V was cut back by 3 bases and J by 3 bases. The CDR3 sequence is CAWRARGGGLYEQYF. The CDR3 DNA follows: TGTGCCTGGAGAGCGCGCGGGGGGGGGCTCTACGAGCAGTACTTC.

The chain joins TRBV5-1 to TRBJ2-1, with 11 bases that match TRBD2. Germline values: CDR1 SGHRS, CDR2 YFSETQ. V lost 5 bases, J lost 7 bases, and 8 bases stayed unmatched. The CDR3 covers 15 residues. CDR3 nucleotides: TGCGCCAGCAGTTCCGGACTAGCGGGTAGGAATGAGCAGTTCTTC. It is translated as CASSSGLAGRNEQFF.

V usage is TRBV2 and J usage is TRBJ2-7; TRBD2 is a possible D gene (6 bases). V was cut by 1 base and J by 9 bases, with 16 bases left in between. CDR1 SNHLY and CDR2 FYNNEI come from the germline V gene. The CDR3 contains 14 residues. CDR3 sequence (DNA): TGTGCCAGCAGTGAAGGGACTCTGGGGGGTAGGCAGTACTTC. It yields the protein CASSEGTLGGRQYF.